One and the same sample provided the 9 T cell receptor beta chains below, sequenced in a study of T-cell memory formation after mild COVID-19. TCRdb independently ran MiXCR on the 5' RACE reads; one entry per CDR3 protein. The sample comprises a few hundred thousand distinct CDR3 sequences, roughly 10% of which are singletons, and around 20% rests with the top ten. The specimen sequenced was PBMCs or a T cell subset sorted from them (not recorded which). The receptors here all came from a man between 18 and 35 years old who had mild COVID-19 (a few samples of this study predate the infection). Cell type and time point are not known.

The CDR3 DNA sequence: TGTGCCAGCAGCTTCAACAGGGACTGGCCCCAGCATTTT. It specifies CASSFNRDWPQHF. V gene TRBV5-6 combines with J gene TRBJ1-5; TRBD1 is a possible D gene (6 bases). Trimming stripped 2 bases from V and 9 bases from J, with 12 bases between. The CDR3 is 13 amino acids. The germline V gene encodes CDR1 SGHDT and CDR2 YYEEEE.

This clonotype was detected many times. V usage is TRBV5-1 and J usage is TRBJ2-1, with D possibly being TRBD2 (6 bases). V was trimmed by 4 bases and J by 6 bases, leaving 14 bases between them. Germline V gives CDR1 SGHRS, CDR2 YFSETQ. The CDR3 totals 14 residues. The CDR3, as DNA: TGCGCCAGCAGCCTCGGGGGAAGGGGCAATGAGCAGTTCTTC. Encoded protein: CASSLGGRGNEQFF. Using reference TRBV5-1 and TRBJ2-1 for the parts outside the CDR3, the full variable domain is KAGVTQTPRYLIKTRGQQVTLSCSPISGHRSVSWYQQTPGQGLQFLFEYFSETQRNKGNFPGRFSGRQFSNSRSEMNVSTLELGDSALYLCASSLGGRGNEQFFGPGTRLTVL.

The CDR3 sequence: CAWSVGLATYEQYF. Here the CDR3 DNA reads TGTGCCTGGAGTGTAGGGCTAGCAACCTACGAGCAGTACTTC. This rearrangement joins TRBV30 to TRBJ2-7; TRBD2 might be the D (5 bases). The V end was cut by 0 bases, the J end by 2 bases, with 11 bases between. The CDR3 length is 14 residues. Germline CDR1 is GTSNPN and CDR2 is SVGIG (reference sequence).

Here the CDR3 reads CATSGKLAASYNEQFF. CDR3 bases: TGTGCCACCAGTGGGAAGCTAGCGGCTTCCTACAATGAGCAGTTCTTC. The J gene is TRBJ2-1, the V gene TRBV24-1, with 7 bases aligning to TRBD2. The CDR3 is made up of 16 amino acids. V was pared by 5 bases and J by 1 base, with 7 bases of the junction left unmatched. Germline V gene data show CDR1 as KGHDR and CDR2 as SFDVKD.

This rearrangement joins TRBV7-9 to TRBJ2-7, with a tentative D call TRBD1 (6 bases). The CDR3 loop spans 15 amino acids. Germline CDR1 is SEHNR and CDR2 is FQNEAQ (reference sequence). V lost 0 bases and J 2 bases, leaving 11 bases between the germline ends. CDR3: CASSLATGTTYEQYF. CDR3 in DNA: TGTGCCAGCAGCTTAGCCACCGGGACAACCTACGAGCAGTACTTC.

V gene TRBV6-5 combines with J gene TRBJ2-2; 10 bases line up with TRBD2. The CDR3 has 13 amino acids. V lost 9 bases and J lost 4; bases outside the gene matches: 2. The germline V gene has CDR1 MNHEY and CDR2 SVGAGI. The CDR3 bases are TGTGCCAGTGGACTAGCGGCCACCGGGGAGCTGTTTTTT. It encodes CASGLAATGELFF.

V and J are TRBV28 and TRBJ2-7; D not certain. This CDR3 has 13 amino acids. Germline CDR1 and CDR2: MDHEN and SYDVKM. Between the trimmed V and J ends, which lost 2 bases and 3 bases, there was a span of 8 bases. CDR3 nucleotide sequence: TGTGCCAGCAGTTTAGACGGAAACTACGAGCAGTACGTC. Residues: CASSLDGNYEQYV.

The V and J genes are TRBV20-1 and TRBJ2-2; 13 positions agree with TRBD2. Trimming cost V 0 bases and J 5 bases; bases outside gene matches: 3. CDR1 is DFQATT and CDR2 is SNEGSKA in the germline V gene (reference sequence). The CDR3 runs to 16 residues. CDR3 sequence: CSARDRLAGGTGELFF. In DNA form, the CDR3 reads TGCAGTGCTAGAGACAGACTAGCGGGGGGTACCGGGGAGCTGTTTTTT.

This clonotype was observed a few times. This chain joins TRBV7-2 and TRBJ2-4, with D perhaps assigned TRBD1 or TRBD2 (5 bases each). The CDR3 contains 15 residues. Germline-derived CDR1 and CDR2 are SGHTA and FQGNSA. Trimming took 5 bases from V and 8 from J, leaving 19 bases between them. The CDR3 sequence: CASSPLTGPSDIQYF. For the CDR3, the DNA is TGTGCCAGCAGCCCCCTTACGGGACCCTCAGACATTCAGTACTTC.